This T cell receptor (beta chain) is drawn from a study of human T cells and chemical hapten exposure. Across the whole study: Patch tests applied 0.01% DPC to the upper back, read at 6 days. Alopecia areata, totalis or universalis affected patients, mainly female.

This CDR3 contains 15 residues. Germline V gene data show CDR1 as SGHAT and CDR2 as FQNNGV. Trimming removed 7 bases at V and 2 bases at J, with 15 bases between. TCRdb analysed the RACE reads with MiXCR anew, one entry per CDR3 protein. Found here are 90,000 to 120,000 distinct CDR3 sequences, approximately 10% of them singletons; the top ten hold approximately 3.5%. Time point denoted: patch test 1, 2 weeks after DPC sensitization. The sample's treatment: therapeutic diphenylcyclopropenone sensitization with weekly scalp DPC. Each patch-test visit's blood sample preceded patch application. The donor pool consisted of alopecia patients aged 18 to 70 years, considered suitable for DPC.

This receptor was obtained from a woman aged 40 to 50 with alopecia areata. Some clones in this sample may be carry-over from other donors' samples. The J gene is TRBJ2-1, the V gene TRBV11-2, with D unresolved. The specimen comprised whole blood, sampled in connection with sensitization to the hapten diphenylcyclopropenone (DPC). This CDR3 reads CASTTQRGPYNEQFF. The CDR3 DNA reads TGTGCCAGCACCACCCAACGAGGACCCTACAATGAGCAGTTCTTC.